These T cell receptor beta chains were read from a single sample in a study of human T cells and chemical hapten exposure. TCRdb recomputed calls from the RACE reads with MiXCR, one row per CDR3 protein. The sample has 85,000 or so distinct CDR3 sequences, under 14% seen once. The sequencing here drew on whole blood, taken in connection with sensitization to the hapten diphenylcyclopropenone (DPC). These receptors were obtained from a man aged 18 to 29 with alopecia areata. Some clones in this sample may be carry-over from other donors' samples. The conserved cysteine and the conserved F or W are not part of the CDR3 here. The D gene is left open where the match is weak. The size of a clone is reported for some rows only, either as once, few or many, or as a class for expanded clones.

size: few; J: TRBJ2-1; V: TRBV21-1; D: .; CDR3: ASSKWRGLYNEQF
size: .; J: TRBJ1-1; V: TRBV29-1; D: .; CDR3: SVRRGSTEAF
size: .; J: TRBJ1-5; V: TRBV5-6; D: .; CDR3: ASSLGRQPQH
size: few; J: TRBJ2-3; V: TRBV7-2; D: .; CDR3: ASSLAGLITDTQY
size: many; J: TRBJ2-1; V: TRBV7-6; D: TRBD2; CDR3: ASSPGLVPYNEQF
size: .; J: TRBJ1-1; V: TRBV9; D: TRBD1; CDR3: ASSYLATGRNTEAF
size: .; J: TRBJ2-7; V: TRBV15; D: TRBD2; CDR3: ATSTDGGTYEQY
size: .; J: TRBJ1-1; V: TRBV7-7; D: TRBD1; CDR3: ASSPMDRGQDTEAF
size: .; J: TRBJ1-5; V: TRBV12-3/TRBV12-4; D: .; CDR3: ASREQEGNQPQH
size: many; J: TRBJ2-2; V: TRBV6-2/TRBV6-3; D: .; CDR3: ASRLGTVNTGELF
size: .; J: TRBJ2-2; V: TRBV6-2/TRBV6-3; D: .; CDR3: ASSWGQNTGELF
size: many; J: TRBJ2-7; V: TRBV28; D: .; CDR3: ASSPAPTGSYEQY
size: many; J: TRBJ2-3; V: TRBV7-2; D: .; CDR3: ASSPGGGRRTDTQY
size: many; J: TRBJ1-6; V: TRBV6-4; D: .; CDR3: ASSDSGDNSPLH
size: .; J: TRBJ2-5; V: TRBV9; D: TRBD1; CDR3: ASSEGQARQETQY
size: many; J: TRBJ2-1; V: TRBV11-2; D: .; CDR3: ASSLLATYNEQF
size: many; J: TRBJ1-1; V: TRBV6-2/TRBV6-3; D: TRBD1; CDR3: ASMRTGNTEAF
size: many; J: TRBJ2-3; V: TRBV19; D: .; CDR3: ASSIWGDTQY
size: many; J: TRBJ2-1; V: TRBV11-2; D: TRBD1; CDR3: ASSRVGQGSYNEQF
size: .; J: TRBJ1-1; V: TRBV9; D: .; CDR3: ASSVGTGTEAF
size: .; J: TRBJ1-1; V: TRBV7-2; D: .; CDR3: ASSFGPQAFL
size: few; J: TRBJ1-1; V: TRBV11-2; D: .; CDR3: ASSTKTGGAGVNTEAF
size: many; J: TRBJ1-2; V: TRBV4-3; D: .; CDR3: ASSQAELHYGYT
size: many; J: TRBJ1-2; V: TRBV6-6; D: TRBD1; CDR3: ASSYSGDRGGYGYT
size: many; J: TRBJ2-7; V: TRBV4-1; D: .; CDR3: ASSQGVAYEQY
size: few; J: TRBJ2-5; V: TRBV6-5; D: .; CDR3: ASSRTVQETQY